One T cell receptor (beta chain) is described in this entry. The antigen is unknown. The data were obtained in a study of T cell responses to AZD1222 COVID-19 vaccine. Broader study findings: Elevations in Spike-specific TCR breadth and depth followed administration of two AZD1222 doses. Donors, mostly white British, included more females; clonal diversity was possibly underestimated.

The data were produced by immunoSEQ multiplex PCR, yet TCRdb's version contains in-frame clones alone and is incomplete. Here the sample spans about 99,000 clones, 86% being singletons. CDR3 length: 16 amino acids. Trimming took off 2 bases at V and 3 bases at J, with 16 bases between the two ends. Per the germline V gene, CDR1 is MDHEN and CDR2 is SYDVKM. The source is an adult who received the MenACWY meningococcal vaccine as a control. The chain recombines TRBV28 with TRBJ1-2; D possibly corresponds to TRBD1 (6 bases). This material consisted of peripheral blood, taken 28 days after the second dose of the MenACWY control vaccine. CDR3 region: CASSLEGVGKDYGYTF. CDR3 coding DNA: TGTGCCAGCAGTTTAGAGGGGGTAGGGAAGGACTATGGCTACACCTTC.